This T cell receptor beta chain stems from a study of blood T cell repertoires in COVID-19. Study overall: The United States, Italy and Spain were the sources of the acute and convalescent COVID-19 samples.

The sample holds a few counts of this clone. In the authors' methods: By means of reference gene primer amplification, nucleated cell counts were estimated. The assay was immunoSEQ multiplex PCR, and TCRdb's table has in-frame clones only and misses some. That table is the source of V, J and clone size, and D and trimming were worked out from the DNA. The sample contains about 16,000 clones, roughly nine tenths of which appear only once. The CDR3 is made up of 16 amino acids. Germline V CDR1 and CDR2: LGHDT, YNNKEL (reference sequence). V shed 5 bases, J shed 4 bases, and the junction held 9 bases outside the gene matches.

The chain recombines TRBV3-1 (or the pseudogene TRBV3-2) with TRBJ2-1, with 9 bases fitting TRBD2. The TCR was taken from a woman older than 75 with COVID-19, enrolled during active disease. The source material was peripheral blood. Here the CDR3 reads CASSVRGRAAYNEQFF. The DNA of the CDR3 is TGTGCCAGCAGCGTCCGCGGGAGGGCCGCGTACAATGAGCAGTTCTTC.